The rows below give T cell receptor beta chains drawn from one sample of a study of blood T cell repertoires in COVID-19. Sequenced by immunoSEQ multiplex PCR; TCRdb stores in-frame clones only, minus some. The sample contains approximately 190,000 clones, roughly four fifths of which appear only once. Sequenced sample: peripheral blood. The source of these receptors is a woman aged 40 to 50 with acute or convalescent COVID-19. The CDR3 runs from the conserved cysteine through the conserved F or W. D genes are given only for firm matches.

>TRBJ1-3|-|TRBV28
CASSLAEPGNTIYF
>TRBJ1-1|TRBD1|TRBV2
CASSEATGRAFF
>TRBJ1-2|TRBD1|TRBV7-3
CASSSGTEYGYTF
>TRBJ1-4|-|TRBV7-2
CASSPGQNEKLFF
>TRBJ2-1|-|TRBV7-9
CASSLGTGLQGNEQFF
>TRBJ1-6|-|TRBV21-1
CASSRSPGHF
>TRBJ1-2|-|TRBV6-5
CASSPTGSYGYGYTF
>TRBJ1-1|-|TRBV5-1
CASSFARAGDTEAFF
>TRBJ2-5|-|TRBV5-6
CASSLAGRGAQETQYF
>TRBJ1-1|TRBD1|TRBV20-1
CSARQGFEAFF
>TRBJ1-1|TRBD1|TRBV2
CASRTGQGIGSEAFF
>TRBJ2-1|TRBD2|TRBV5-1
CASSPEGGSRRFF
>TRBJ1-1|-|TRBV7-9
CASSSVIHTGAFF
>TRBJ1-4|TRBD1|TRBV6-6
CASSWTGVGEKLFF
>TRBJ1-5|-|TRBV6-1
CASSAMAGVMHQPQHF
>TRBJ2-7|TRBD1|TRBV15
CATSNDRVYEQYF
>TRBJ1-6|TRBD1|TRBV10-2
CASSKGAESSPLHF
>TRBJ2-5|-|TRBV28
CASSLVAQETQYF
>TRBJ1-5|-|TRBV2
CASTRYNQPQHF
>TRBJ2-5|-|TRBV5-4
CAISRGYQETQYF
>TRBJ2-7|TRBD1|TRBV29-1
CSVDIPGGEQYF
>TRBJ1-2|TRBD1|TRBV7-8
CASSKGQGRYEGYTF
>TRBJ2-3|-|TRBV28
CASSKRVGTDTQYF
>TRBJ1-4|TRBD1|TRBV5-4
CASSPGGQGETNEKLFF
>TRBJ2-2|-|TRBV19
CASSKLANTGELFF
>TRBJ2-7|-|TRBV4-1
CASSHHTGPGSSYEQYF
>TRBJ2-3|-|TRBV20-1
CSASGKLTDTQYF
>TRBJ2-2|TRBD1|TRBV5-4
CASTTGGRGPGELFF
>TRBJ2-7|-|TRBV19
CASSGDMGEQYF
>TRBJ2-1|TRBD2|TRBV9
CASSVAEGLAGQRQFF
>TRBJ1-6|-|TRBV6-5
CASTESLAGRVPLHF
>TRBJ1-5|-|TRBV28
CASSPAFQNQPQHF
>TRBJ2-7|-|TRBV7-9
CASSPPWSSYEQYF
>TRBJ2-1|TRBD2|TRBV30
CAWSDGGRAPKFYNEQFF
>TRBJ2-7|-|TRBV7-2
CASSLGAGGLHHEQYF
>TRBJ1-1|-|TRBV24-1
CATSDSRTPNTEAFF
>TRBJ1-4|TRBD1|TRBV27
CASSAAYRGRNEKLFF
>TRBJ2-1|-|TRBV10-3
CAISEFEPRDNEQFF
>TRBJ2-2|-|TRBV28
CASRRTPGTGELFF
>TRBJ2-6|-|TRBV6-5
CASSTDSSGANVLTF
>TRBJ1-2|-|TRBV5-1
CASSGGGVGGYTF
>TRBJ2-5|-|TRBV5-6
CASSLVRDQYF
>TRBJ2-7|-|TRBV3-1/TRBV3-2
CASSQGVIQILYEQYF
>TRBJ1-6|-|TRBV3-1/TRBV3-2
CASRASYNSPLHF
>TRBJ2-3|TRBD2|TRBV20-1
CSASNGGATDTQYF
>TRBJ1-5|TRBD1|TRBV27
CASSFEGAHQPQHF
>TRBJ2-7|TRBD2|TRBV7-9
CASSPPSGRAGEQYF
>TRBJ1-2|-|TRBV3-1/TRBV3-2
CASSQISSRAIGYTF
>TRBJ1-4|-|TRBV14
CASSQERGDNEKLFF
>TRBJ1-5|-|TRBV18
CASSPGGGSQPQHF
>TRBJ2-1|-|TRBV11-2
CASSLGPQGRGQFF
>TRBJ1-1|-|TRBV6-5
CASSYSAVMNTEAFF
>TRBJ1-4|TRBD1|TRBV5-1
CASSPTGDVNEKLFF
>TRBJ2-7|-|TRBV24-1
CATSDPLKGIYEQYF
>TRBJ1-5|-|TRBV6-6
CASSYMSGSNQPQHF
>TRBJ2-5|-|TRBV1
CTSSQGLAGEETQYF